This T cell receptor beta chain was recovered during a study of OX40 agonist ivuxolimab in advanced cancers. As for the study in general: The mean age was about 61 years, ranging from about 23 to 79, with around four fifths of participants male. Study findings and constraints: With doses of 0.1 to 3.0 mg/kg, CD4+ and CD8+ blood T cells had undergone clonal expansion by week 6. Among the lowest levels of clonal expansion were found in partial responders at 0.1-3.0 mg/kg.

Notes on this clone: Its target is unknown.

Autoimmune disease history or systemic immunosuppression excluded patients. This CDR3 spans 15 amino acids. Sequencing was performed with immunoSEQ multiplex PCR; in TCRdb, only in-frame clones are kept and a portion is missing. The data contain 80,000 or so clones, around four fifths of them singletons. This specimen consisted of CD4+ or CD8+ T cells sorted from blood, obtained in a trial of the OX40 agonist ivuxolimab. This chain uses TRBV21-1 with TRBJ1-2; TRBD1 was called by the table and not checked on the DNA. TRBV21-1 is recorded as a pseudogene. The receptor comes from an adult with an advanced solid tumor such as melanoma, head and neck, liver or kidney cancer. The CDR3 spells CASSPCRQGIHGYTF. The CDR3 coding sequence is TGTGCCAGCAGCCCATGCCGACAGGGAATTCATGGCTACACCTTC.